This T cell receptor (beta chain) is drawn from a study of blood T cell repertoires in COVID-19 (TCRdb year 2020). Turning to the overall study: Samples covering the acute and convalescent phases of COVID-19 were provided by collaborators in the United States, Italy and Spain. The material from the prospective study consisted of cDNA or gDNA derived from T cells, B-cell-depleted T cells, or PBMCs. Subjects who had been exposed to COVID-19, were actively infected with it, or had recovered from it provided the deeply sampled blood TCRbeta repertoires that made up the dataset. A freely available public database, intended as a resource for researchers studying the immune response to SARS-CoV-2, is where the repertoires were released. Samples were obtained from the ongoing ImmuneRACE study (first 160 participants) and from over 1,000 subjects provided by 6 global collaborators. Sample metadata almost always included a de-identified subject ID, COVID-19 status, age in years and sex. Where available, HLA class I and class II types were obtained from metadata supplied by the sample provider rather than from assay-based typing. Paper-wide results and their limitations: How much clinical and demographic metadata was included differed by source and by participant, and the metadata was provided uncurated.

TCRbeta CDR3 regions were amplified from genomic DNA using the immunoSEQ Assay, a bias-controlled multiplex PCR. Concerning the study's data processing: The number of nucleated cells in each sample was estimated from the amplification of reference gene primers within the assay. To quantify the absolute abundance of each unique TCRbeta CDR3 rearrangement, sequence reads were collapsed and filtered. For each sample, productive Simpson clonality was calculated as the square root of Simpson's diversity index over productive rearrangements. This is the immuneACCESS table as TCRdb keeps it, with only in-frame sequences that have V and J called. A part of the clones is gone; compared with another copy, unresolved V genes explain less than half, and the rest is unexplained. The DNA was the basis for D and trimming; V, J and clone size are from that table. The sample table shows over 400,000 clones, and around 85% are seen once. In total, the top ten clones hold around 7.9% of the sample.

In the case of this clone: What antigen it recognizes has not been identified. The input lacks base qualities; no much larger clone sits a single base away.

The germline V gene encodes CDR1 MGHRA and CDR2 YSYEKL. After removal of 1 base from V and 0 bases from J, the junction retains 9 bases not matched to a gene. The CDR3 runs 18 amino acids, cysteine and phenylalanine included. Kept here is only the CDR3 DNA, which spans 54 bases and is read in frame from base 1. Enrolling through a virtual design, the prospective study's participants ranged in age from roughly 18 to 90 years and lived across 24 United States geographic areas. Cohort assignment in the prospective study relied on participant-reported clinical history from a screening survey and a study questionnaire. Recovered participants in ImmuneRACE Cohort 3 were defined as having two consecutive negative NP/OP PCR tests, clearance from a healthcare professional, or resolution of symptoms. Mobile phlebotomists in the prospective study collected whole blood, serum and a nasopharyngeal or oropharyngeal swab from every participant. Participants in the prospective study had the option to provide additional blood draws and questionnaires over a roughly 2-month period. Blood samples from the prospective study were shipped frozen or at room temperature prior to DNA extraction.

The rearrangement joined TRBV4-1 to TRBJ2-1; 7 junctional bases match TRBD2. The sequenced material came from PBMCs or T cells enriched from blood (not recorded which). The receptor comes from a woman in her fifties or sixties who had recovered from COVID-19. The DNA reads TGCGCCAGCAGCCAAGGCCTGGGACTATCAAGCTCCTACAATGAGCAGTTCTTC. Its translation is CASSQGLGLSSSYNEQFF.